The next 26 T cell receptor beta chains were all read from a single sample in a study of blood T cells in healthy people across ages (dated by TCRdb to between 2014 and 2017). Libraries came from 5' RACE. The instrument was an Illumina HiSeq 2500. A second about 7 to 11 cycle PCR used a sample-barcoded 5' primer and a J-beta primer mix. TCRdb trimmed the raw reads at Q25, called clones with MiXCR and kept productive beta chains. Here each entry gathers all rows of one CDR3 protein and keeps the most common genes and DNA. Recorded for this sample are hundreds of thousands of distinct CDR3 sequences; around 49% of them occurred a single time. In total, the top ten clones hold 30% to 35% of the sample. Source material: blood. These receptor sequences come from a woman aged 60-75 years in good health.

The CDR3 sequence: CASSRGLAGPNEQFF. The CDR3 bases are TGTGCCAGCAGCAGGGGACTAGCGGGGCCCAATGAGCAGTTCTTC. The chain carries TRBV3-1 and TRBJ2-1; TRBD2 matches at 13 bases. CDR3 length equals 15 residues. The germline gives CDR1 LGHDT, CDR2 YNNKEL (reference sequence). Unmatched junction bases numbered 4, after V lost 5 bases and J lost 6 bases.

The chain employs TRBV6-5 and TRBJ2-4; 7 nucleotides line up with TRBD2. CDR1 and CDR2 from the germline V gene are MNHEY and SVGAGI. V gave up 2 bases and J gave up 2 bases; unmatched junction bases: 12. The CDR3 has 18 amino acids. The CDR3 here is CASSYERDGVGTKNIQYF. The CDR3 DNA is TGTGCCAGCAGTTACGAGCGGGATGGCGTCGGGACCAAAAACATTCAGTACTTC.

This clonotype was detected once. CDR3 amino acids: CSAGSRDRVYQETQYF. The CDR3 region has the DNA TGCAGTGCTGGCTCGAGGGACAGGGTATACCAAGAGACCCAGTACTTC. This chain links TRBV20-1 with TRBJ2-5; 9 bases are a match to TRBD1. Germline CDR1 is DFQATT and CDR2 is SNEGSKA (reference sequence). Losses at the gene ends were 5 bases for V and 0 bases for J; bases not matched to a gene: 10. CDR3 length equals 16 residues.

The rearrangement joins TRBV5-1 to TRBJ2-3, with a weak D call TRBD2 (5 bases). The ends were cut back, 2 bases at V and 6 bases at J, with 10 bases in the middle. The length of the CDR3 is 13 residues. Germline loops: CDR1 SGHRS, CDR2 YFSETQ. The CDR3 reads CASSFEGADTQYF. Here the CDR3 DNA reads TGCGCCAGCAGCTTCGAGGGCGCGGATACGCAGTATTTT. Complete variable domain (other parts from reference TRBV5-1 and TRBJ2-3): KAGVTQTPRYLIKTRGQQVTLSCSPISGHRSVSWYQQTPGQGLQFLFEYFSETQRNKGNFPGRFSGRQFSNSRSEMNVSTLELGDSALYLCASSFEGADTQYFGPGTRLTVL.

The table lists this clonotype with a few counts. This rearrangement joins TRBV20-1 to TRBJ1-2, with D possibly TRBD1 on 6 matching bases. The CDR3 sequence is 14 residues long. Germline V CDR1 and CDR2: DFQATT, SNEGSKA (reference sequence). The V gene lost 2 bases and the J gene lost 6 bases, with 16 bases spanning the gap. In DNA form, the CDR3 reads TGCAGTGCTAGATCAGCCAGGGGATTTGATGGCTACACCTTC. Translated: CSARSARGFDGYTF.

This chain uses TRBV3-1 with TRBJ1-2, with D unclear. CDR1 and CDR2 (germline): LGHDT, YNNKEL (reference sequence). The V end lost 3 bases, the J end lost 5 bases, and 16 bases lay between the germline ends. This CDR3 contains 15 residues. The CDR3 reads CASSHLESGEYGYTF. The CDR3 DNA sequence: TGTGCCAGCAGCCACCTCGAATCCGGGGAATATGGCTACACCTTC. Using reference TRBV3-1 and TRBJ1-2 for the parts outside the CDR3, the full variable domain is DTAVSQTPKYLVTQMGNDKSIKCEQNLGHDTMYWYKQDSKKFLKIMFSYNNKELIINETVPNRFSPKSPDKAHLNLHINSLELGDSAVYFCASSHLESGEYGYTFGSGTRLTVV.

CDR3 DNA sequence: TGCAGTGCTATAACTAGCGGGAGGATCCACAATGAGCAGTTCTTC. As protein: CSAITSGRIHNEQFF. V is TRBV20-1 and J is TRBJ2-1, with 12 bases matching TRBD2. V shed 4 bases, J shed 5 bases, and the junction held 6 bases outside the gene matches. Germline loops: CDR1 DFQATT, CDR2 SNEGSKA (reference sequence). This CDR3 comprises 15 residues.

V usage is TRBV9 and J usage is TRBJ2-3; no definite D call. V gave up 4 bases and J gave up 0 bases, with 12 bases separating them. Germline assignment: CDR1 SGDLS and CDR2 YYNGEE. The CDR3 covers 15 residues. CDR3 region: CASSPFVGSTDTQYF. CDR3 sequence (DNA): TGTGCCAGCAGCCCATTCGTGGGAAGCACAGATACGCAGTATTTT.

The chain links TRBV20-1 to TRBJ2-3; 8 nucleotides line up with TRBD2. In germline, CDR1 is DFQATT, CDR2 SNEGSKA (reference sequence). This CDR3 has 16 residues. The V segment lost 0 bases and the J segment 4 bases; nucleotides outside the gene matches: 9. The CDR3 nucleotides are TGCAGTGCTAGAGATCTCATAGCGGGATTCGCAGATACGCAGTATTTT. This codes for CSARDLIAGFADTQYF.

This clonotype was seen more than once but under ten times. The gene calls are TRBV6-2 or TRBV6-3 and TRBJ1-2; 8 bases align to TRBD1. The CDR3 is 13 residues long. The germline gives CDR1 MNHEY, CDR2 SVGEGT. V gave up 2 bases and J gave up 6 bases; unmatched junction bases: 2. This CDR3 is CASSYRTGNGYTF. In DNA form, the CDR3 reads TGTGCCAGCAGTTACCGGACAGGGAATGGCTACACCTTC.

V usage is TRBV6-6 and J usage is TRBJ2-5, with D perhaps matching TRBD2 (5 bases). CDR1 MNHNY and CDR2 SVGAGI come from the germline V gene (reference sequence). This CDR3 comprises 13 residues. The V and J ends lost 10 bases and 2 bases respectively, with 14 bases between them. CDR3 residues: CAIGVGQQETQYF. The CDR3 DNA reads as TGTGCCATCGGGGTTGGGCAGCAAGAGACCCAGTACTTC.

The gene calls are TRBV5-6 and TRBJ2-1; 7 positions agree with TRBD2. Germline CDR1 reads SGHDT; CDR2 reads YYEEEE. J lost 10 bases, V lost 2 bases, and 3 bases had no gene match. This CDR3 region has 12 residues. The CDR3 region is CASSFPGGEQFF. CDR3 DNA sequence: TGTGCCAGCAGCTTTCCCGGGGGGGAGCAGTTCTTC. Full variable domain (missing parts from reference TRBV5-6 and TRBJ2-1): DAGVTQSPTHLIKTRGQQVTLRCSPKSGHDTVSWYQQALGQGPQFIFQYYEEEERQRGNFPDRFSGHQFPNYSSELNVNALLLGDSALYLCASSFPGGEQFFGPGTRLTVL.

The J gene is TRBJ1-2, the V gene TRBV5-1; perhaps TRBD1 as D (6 bases). V was clipped by 4 bases and J by 12 bases, with 22 bases between them. The CDR3 length is 14 residues. Germline V gene sequence: CDR1 SGHRS, CDR2 YFSETQ. CDR3 sequence: CASSQTGANTWNTF. The CDR3 region has the DNA TGCGCCAGCAGCCAGACGGGGGCTAATACATGGAACACCTTC.

The sample holds a few counts of this clonotype. The chain uses TRBV4-2 and TRBJ2-4, with TRBD1 matching 11 bases. This CDR3 region has 16 residues. CDR1 LGHNA and CDR2 YNFKEQ come from the germline V gene. After removal of 4 bases from V and 2 bases from J, the junction contained 4 bases not matched to a gene. CDR3 sequence reads: CASSPGQGASKNIQYF. In DNA form, the CDR3 reads TGTGCCAGCAGCCCTGGACAGGGGGCGTCCAAAAACATTCAGTACTTC.

V usage is TRBV7-9 and J usage is TRBJ2-3, with D perhaps TRBD1 or TRBD2 (5 bases each). CDR3 length: 15 residues. Between the trimmed V and J ends, which lost 2 bases and 4 bases, there was a span of 13 bases. Germline CDR1 SEHNR, CDR2 FQNEAQ (reference sequence). The chain's CDR3 is CASSLWGSSADTQYF. The DNA of the CDR3 is TGTGCCAGCAGCTTATGGGGGAGTTCGGCAGATACGCAGTATTTT.

This clonotype turned up a few times. This chain joins TRBV10-3 and TRBJ2-7; 8 bases agree with TRBD1. The CDR3 covers 13 residues. Germline-derived CDR1 and CDR2 are ENHRY and SYGVKD. Unmatched junction bases numbered 0, after V lost 3 bases and J lost 2 bases. The CDR3 region has the DNA TGTGCCATCAGTGACAGGGGGCCCTACGAGCAGTACTTC. Protein sequence: CAISDRGPYEQYF.

The chain has TRBV6-6 and TRBJ2-4; maybe TRBD1 (6 bases). The V and J ends lost 2 bases and 4 bases respectively, with 15 bases between them. The CDR3 is 16 amino acids. Germline CDR1 MNHNY, CDR2 SVGAGI (reference sequence). The chain's CDR3 is CASSYAPGQQKNIQYF. Here the CDR3 DNA reads TGTGCCAGCAGTTACGCCCCAGGACAGCAAAAAAACATTCAGTACTTC.

The genes are TRBV20-1 and TRBJ2-7, with 10 bases that match TRBD2. Trimming at V came to 6 bases and at J to 7 bases, leaving 18 bases not matched to a gene. The CDR3 length is 16 residues. CDR1 is DFQATT, CDR2 SNEGSKA, per germline (reference sequence). CDR3 bases: TGCAGTGCCCAGGGACTAGCGCCCTTAAGGCCTTATGAGCAGTACTTC. Protein product: CSAQGLAPLRPYEQYF.

The rearrangement links TRBV9 to TRBJ2-7; D may be TRBD2 (6 bases). The assigned J gene may be wrong: the sequence end matches TRBJ2-5 better. The CDR3 extends over 15 amino acids. Germline-derived CDR1 and CDR2 are SGDLS and YYNGEE. CDR3 sequence reads: CASSARDSPRETQYF. The CDR3 nucleotides are TGTGCCAGCAGCGCGAGGGACTCCCCGAGGGAGACCCAGTACTTC.

The rearrangement uses TRBV7-3 and TRBJ2-3; D gene ambiguous. V dropped 5 bases and J dropped 5 bases, with 8 bases sitting between them. The CDR3 is 12 amino acids. Germline CDR1 is SGHTA and CDR2 is FQGTGA. CDR3 protein: CASSPAGDTQYF. The DNA for the CDR3 is TGTGCCAGCAGCCCGGCTGGAGATACGCAGTATTTT.

V usage is TRBV7-9 and J usage is TRBJ2-3; TRBD1 matches 8 bases. The CDR3 extends over 15 amino acids. Germline lookup yields CDR1 SEHNR and CDR2 FQNEAQ (reference sequence). Trimming cost V 4 bases and J 2 bases; bases outside gene matches: 5. The CDR3 spells CASSCGQGFTDTQYF. In DNA, the CDR3 is TGTGCCAGCAGCTGCGGACAGGGCTTCACAGATACGCAGTATTTT.

The V and J genes are TRBV6-1 and TRBJ2-4; D uncertain. Germline-derived CDR1 and CDR2 are MNHNS and SASEGT. CDR3 length: 13 amino acids. Deletions cut 8 bases from V and 1 base from J, with 9 bases between. CDR3 sequence (DNA): TGTGCCAGCTCCCCCGGGGCCAAAAACATTCAGTACTTC. This codes for CASSPGAKNIQYF.

This clonotype was picked up one time. The V gene is TRBV2, the J gene TRBJ1-2; 8 bases agree with TRBD1. The CDR3 loop spans 15 amino acids. From germline, CDR1 is SNHLY and CDR2 FYNNEI. V was pared by 6 bases and J by 4 bases, with 10 bases of the junction left unmatched. This CDR3 is CASSARTGTGYGYTF. The DNA of the CDR3 is TGTGCCAGCAGCGCCCGGACAGGGACGGGCTATGGCTACACCTTC.

The chain links TRBV2 to TRBJ2-7; D may be TRBD1 (6 bases). Germline lookup yields CDR1 SNHLY and CDR2 FYNNEI. Deletions cut 6 bases from V and 6 bases from J, with 12 bases between. The CDR3 contains 12 residues. CDR3 sequence (DNA): TGTGCCAGCAGCGCACAGGGCAGCGAGCAGTACGTC. Translating it yields CASSAQGSEQYV.

The rearrangement joins TRBV20-1 to TRBJ2-1; D gene unclear. The CDR3 has 15 amino acids. Per germline, CDR1 DFQATT and CDR2 SNEGSKA (reference sequence). The V and J ends lost 0 bases and 0 bases respectively, with 9 bases between them. As DNA, the CDR3 is TGCAGTGCTAGAGATCGACGATTCTCCTACAATGAGCAGTTCTTC. It specifies CSARDRRFSYNEQFF.

This clonotype showed up many times. The chain couples TRBV20-1 to TRBJ2-1, with D tentatively TRBD2 (6 bases). Germline lookup yields CDR1 DFQATT and CDR2 SNEGSKA (reference sequence). The CDR3 is 13 residues long. V was cut by 1 base and J by 6 bases, with 10 bases left in between. CDR3 DNA sequence: TGCAGTGCTAGAGCGGGAGTAGGCAATGAGCAGTTCTTC. Residues: CSARAGVGNEQFF.